One and the same sample provided the 19 T cell receptor beta chains below, sequenced in a study of CD8 T cells in ankylosing spondylitis. One entry per CDR3 protein, called by TCRdb with MiXCR from the 5' RACE reads. The table shows about 540,000 distinct CDR3 sequences, with 12% occurring only once. These receptors have no known antigen. Study-wide points: There was a TCR beta motif, made of several highly homologous variants, that appeared characteristic of ankylosing spondylitis blood.

The sequenced sample consisted of blood, either unsorted or a sorted T cell fraction (not recorded which). Receptor source: a male donor with ankylosing spondylitis.

In this sample, this clonotype turned up a few times. The chain couples TRBV5-1 to TRBJ2-3, with TRBD1 identical over 9 bases. Germline-derived CDR1 and CDR2 are SGHRS and YFSETQ. This CDR3 is built from 19 residues. V dropped 4 bases and J dropped 4; count of bases not matched to a gene: 19. As DNA, the CDR3 is TGCGCCAGCAGCGTCACCGGGACAGGGCCTGCGAGACGCGCAGATACGCAGTATTTT. This codes for CASSVTGTGPARRADTQYF.

This clonotype has only one observation. V is TRBV3-1 and J is TRBJ2-1, with D uncertain. Trimming cost V 1 base and J 7 bases, with 14 bases left between them. CDR1 is LGHDT and CDR2 is YNNKEL in the germline V gene (reference sequence). The CDR3 extends over 15 amino acids. The CDR3 reads CASSQARILGNEQFF. As DNA, the CDR3 is TGTGCCAGCAGCCAAGCCCGAATTTTGGGGAATGAGCAGTTCTTC.

This clonotype was observed many times. This sequence joins TRBV12-5 and TRBJ2-1; no reliable D call. Per germline, CDR1 LGHNT and CDR2 FRNRAP. This CDR3 is 15 amino acids long. Trimming pared 0 bases from V and 5 bases from J, leaving 11 bases between. The CDR3 nucleotides read TGTGCTAGTGGTTTGGTAACATCTGGTCACAATGAGCAGTTCTTC. Its translation is CASGLVTSGHNEQFF.

The J gene is TRBJ2-7, the V gene TRBV5-6; D not resolved. The germline CDR1 and CDR2 sequences are SGHDT and YYEEEE. The ends were cut back, 0 bases at V and 6 bases at J, with 10 bases in the middle. The CDR3 consists of 13 residues. The CDR3: CASSLAVGSEQYV. The DNA of the CDR3 is TGTGCCAGCAGCTTGGCGGTTGGAAGCGAGCAGTACGTC.

V is TRBV24-1 and J is TRBJ2-6; 7 positions match TRBD2. CDR3 length: 19 residues. Germline CDR1 reads KGHDR; CDR2 reads SFDVKD. The V segment lost 3 bases and the J segment 1 base; nucleotides outside the gene matches: 11. The CDR3 coding sequence is TGTGCCACCAGTGATCCCCTGGGAGGGATGGTGTCTGGGGCCAACGTCCTGACTTTC. Residues: CATSDPLGGMVSGANVLTF.

In DNA, the CDR3 is TGTGCCAGCAGTTTAAGGACCGCCTCGCCGTATGGCTACACCTTC. It is translated as CASSLRTASPYGYTF. This rearrangement joins TRBV28 to TRBJ1-2; no reliable D call. The CDR3 is 15 residues long. Trimming removed 2 bases at V and 5 bases at J, with 15 bases between. Germline CDR1 and CDR2: MDHEN and SYDVKM.

In this sample, this clonotype turned up a few times. The V gene is TRBV20-1, the J gene TRBJ2-7; TRBD1 agrees at 8 bases. Germline V gene lookup returns CDR1 DFQATT and CDR2 SNEGSKA (reference sequence). V was pared by 5 bases and J by 2 bases, with 2 bases of the junction left unmatched. The CDR3 sequence is 12 residues long. The CDR3 DNA follows: TGCAGTGCTGGGACAGGAGCCTACGAGCAGTACGTC. The encoded protein is CSAGTGAYEQYV.

This clonotype has more than one count but fewer than ten. The genes are TRBV10-3 and TRBJ1-5; 7 bases line up with TRBD1. Germline lookup yields CDR1 ENHRY and CDR2 SYGVKD. The CDR3 is 14 amino acids. V lost 4 bases to trimming and J lost 7 bases; unmatched junction nucleotides: 7. The chain's CDR3 is CAISGQGGDQPQHF. Here the CDR3 DNA reads TGTGCCATCAGTGGACAGGGCGGTGACCAGCCCCAGCATTTT.

This rearrangement joins TRBV5-1 to TRBJ2-1, with 7 bases that match TRBD2. The V segment lost 3 bases and the J segment 0 bases; nucleotides outside the gene matches: 15. The germline CDR1 and CDR2 sequences are SGHRS and YFSETQ. This CDR3 is 19 amino acids long. The CDR3 DNA sequence: TGCGCCAGCAGCTCCGCCGGAGGTGGTAGCGGGTTCTCCTACAATGAGCAGTTCTTC. It encodes CASSSAGGGSGFSYNEQFF.

Only a few counts were recorded for this clonotype. The chain joins TRBV6-1 to TRBJ2-7, with 8 bases matching TRBD1. V lost 11 bases to trimming and J lost 0 bases; unmatched junction nucleotides: 24. This CDR3 comprises 19 residues. Germline V gives CDR1 MNHNS, CDR2 SASEGT. The DNA for the CDR3 is TGTGCCGGTTACCACGGACAGGGCGCCGTCACTCGTTTCTCCTACGAGCAGTACGTC. Encoded protein: CAGYHGQGAVTRFSYEQYV.

A few counts support this clonotype. V is TRBV28 and J is TRBJ1-2; TRBD1 matches 9 bases. The V and J ends lost 4 bases and 8 bases, in that order; junction bases with no gene match: 5. The germline V gene encodes CDR1 MDHEN and CDR2 SYDVKM. The CDR3 runs to 13 residues. For the CDR3, the DNA is TGTGCCAGCAGTTCCCCGGGACAGGGAGGCTACACCTTC. It is translated as CASSSPGQGGYTF.

This chain links TRBV21-1 with TRBJ2-2; the table names TRBD1, a call not compared with the DNA. TRBV21-1 is labeled a pseudogene. CDR3 length: 17 amino acids. The DNA of the CDR3 is TGTGCCAGCAGCAAAGGGAAGGGCAGGGGGTGGACCGGGGAGCTGTTTTTT. Residues: CASSKGKGRGWTGELFF.

The chain is built from TRBV10-2 and TRBJ2-1; TRBD2 matches 13 bases. The CDR3 consists of 15 residues. With V trimmed by 8 bases and J by 10 bases, 11 bases remained unmatched. Germline values: CDR1 WSHSY, CDR2 SAAADI. CDR3 residues: CASSLRTSGSGEQFF. The DNA of the CDR3 is TGCGCCAGCTCCTTGAGGACTAGCGGGAGTGGGGAGCAGTTCTTC.

This clonotype was observed a handful of times. The chain joins TRBV7-9 to TRBJ2-5; possibly TRBD2 for D (5 bases). V gave up 3 bases and J gave up 5 bases, with 19 bases separating them. CDR3 length: 16 amino acids. CDR1 and CDR2 (germline): SEHNR, FQNEAQ (reference sequence). Written as DNA, the CDR3 is TGTGCCAGCAGCTTCGGGAAGCCTCGTTCTTCGGAGACCCAGTACTTC. Its translation: CASSFGKPRSSETQYF.

Only a few counts were recorded for this clonotype. The chain links TRBV7-9 to TRBJ1-1; 7 nucleotides match TRBD1. The germline CDR1 and CDR2 sequences are SEHNR and FQNEAQ (reference sequence). The CDR3 contains 13 residues. Unmatched junction bases numbered 6, after V lost 0 bases and J lost 11 bases. The CDR3 DNA is TGTGCCAGCAGCTTAGCTAATAACAGGGGTGCTTTCTTT. Its translation is CASSLANNRGAFF.

The CDR3 bases are TGTGCCACCAGTACCCCGACGCCGGGGACCCAGTACTTC. Its translation is CATSTPTPGTQYF. The rearrangement links TRBV24-1 to TRBJ2-5; D ambiguous. The ends were cut back, 6 bases at V and 7 bases at J, with 14 bases in the middle. CDR3 length: 13 residues. CDR1 is KGHDR, CDR2 SFDVKD, per germline.

The chain joins TRBV7-6 to TRBJ2-7; D perhaps matches TRBD1 (6 bases). Germline lookup yields CDR1 SGHVS and CDR2 FNYEAQ. Trimming shortened V by 2 bases and J by 4 bases, and 18 bases separated the two germline ends. This CDR3 has 16 amino acids. Here the CDR3 reads CASSLTPPGQTYEQYF. In DNA, the CDR3 is TGTGCCAGCAGCTTAACCCCCCCAGGACAGACGTACGAGCAGTACTTC.

This clonotype was seen more than once but under ten times. J is TRBJ2-7 and V is TRBV20-1; D is undetermined. The germline V gene has CDR1 DFQATT and CDR2 SNEGSKA (reference sequence). The length of the CDR3 is 11 residues. The V end was cut by 5 bases, the J end by 0 bases, with 5 bases between. CDR3 sequence reads: CSASYSYEQYF. CDR3 coding DNA: TGCAGTGCTTCATACTCCTACGAGCAGTACTTC.

This clonotype has only one observation. The gene calls are TRBV20-1 and TRBJ1-4; the D gene is possibly TRBD1 (5 bases). Germline values: CDR1 DFQATT, CDR2 SNEGSKA (reference sequence). CDR3 length equals 14 residues. Trimming cost V 3 bases and J 8 bases, with 16 bases left between them. This chain's CDR3 is CSARGTMIGEKLFF. The DNA of the CDR3 is TGCAGTGCTAGGGGGACGATGATCGGCGAAAAACTGTTTTTT.